The clone carrying this T cell receptor (beta chain) appeared once. Trimming pared 0 bases from V and 7 bases from J, leaving 7 bases between. Germline CDR1 reads MGHRA; CDR2 reads YSYEKL. The length of the CDR3 is 14 residues. This record belongs to a study of blood T cell repertoires in COVID-19. Original handling: Estimation of nucleated cell counts relied on the amplification of reference gene primers. Some clones are missing from TCRdb's copy, which holds only in-frame ones; the method was immunoSEQ multiplex PCR. V, J and clone size were drawn from that table, and D and trimming were deduced from the DNA. The data show about 120,000 clones, roughly four fifths seen once.

This receptor was identified in a human donor in a cohort sampled during active COVID-19. Material for sequencing was peripheral blood. V usage is TRBV4-1 and J usage is TRBJ1-6; D is perhaps TRBD1 (6 bases). The CDR3 sequence: CASSQDRGNSPLHF. CDR3 nucleotides: TGCGCCAGCAGCCAAGACAGGGGCAATTCACCCCTCCACTTT.